This TCR beta chain was identified during a study of T cell responses to AZD1222 COVID-19 vaccine. Notes on the study in general: The breadth and depth of Spike-specific TCRs increased once two AZD1222 doses had been given. Baseline antibody screening turned up just six or seven seropositive AZD1222 recipients.

Remarks on this clone: Its antigen is as yet unknown.

Method: immunoSEQ multiplex PCR; TCRdb's copy keeps in-frame clones and lacks some. Of about 140,000 clones listed, 75% to 90% are singletons. CDR1 and CDR2 from the germline V gene are SGHNT and YYREEE (reference sequence). With V trimmed by 0 bases and J by 8 bases, 4 bases remained unmatched. The CDR3 totals 13 residues. J is TRBJ1-2 and V is TRBV5-4, with 7 bases identical to TRBD1. This specimen consisted of peripheral blood, obtained on day 0 of AZD1222 vaccination. This clonotype was obtained from an adult in good health. The CDR3 protein is CASSLAQGEGYTF. The DNA for the CDR3 is TGTGCCAGCAGCTTGGCGCAGGGGGAGGGCTACACCTTC.